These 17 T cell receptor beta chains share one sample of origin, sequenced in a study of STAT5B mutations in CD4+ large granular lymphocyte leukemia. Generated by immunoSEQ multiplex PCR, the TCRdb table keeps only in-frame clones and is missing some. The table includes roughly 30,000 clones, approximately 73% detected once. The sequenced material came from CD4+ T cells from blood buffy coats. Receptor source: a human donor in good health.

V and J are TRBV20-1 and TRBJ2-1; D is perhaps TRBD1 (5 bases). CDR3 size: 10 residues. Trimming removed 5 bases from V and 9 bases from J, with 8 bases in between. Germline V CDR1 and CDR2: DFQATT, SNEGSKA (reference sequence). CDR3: CSALDTEQFF. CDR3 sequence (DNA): TGCAGTGCTCTGGACACTGAGCAGTTCTTC.

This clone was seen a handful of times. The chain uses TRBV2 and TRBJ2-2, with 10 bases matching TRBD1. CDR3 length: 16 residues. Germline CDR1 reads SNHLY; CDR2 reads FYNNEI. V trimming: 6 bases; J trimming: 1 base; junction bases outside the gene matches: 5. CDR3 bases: TGTGCCAGCAGCCGACAGGGGGCAGTGAACACCGGGGAGCTGTTTTTT. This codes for CASSRQGAVNTGELFF.

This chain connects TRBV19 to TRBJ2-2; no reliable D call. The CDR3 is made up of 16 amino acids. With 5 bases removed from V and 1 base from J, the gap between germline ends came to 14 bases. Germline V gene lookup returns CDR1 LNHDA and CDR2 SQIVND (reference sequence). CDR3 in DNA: TGTGCCAGTAGTCGATCCGGGTCGAAGAACACCGGGGAGCTGTTTTTT. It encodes CASSRSGSKNTGELFF.

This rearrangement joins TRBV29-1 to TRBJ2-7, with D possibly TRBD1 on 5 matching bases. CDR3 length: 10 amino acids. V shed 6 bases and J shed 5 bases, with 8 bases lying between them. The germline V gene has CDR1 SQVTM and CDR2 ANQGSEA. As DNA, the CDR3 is TGCAGCGTCCTGGGGCACGAGCAGTACTTC. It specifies CSVLGHEQYF.

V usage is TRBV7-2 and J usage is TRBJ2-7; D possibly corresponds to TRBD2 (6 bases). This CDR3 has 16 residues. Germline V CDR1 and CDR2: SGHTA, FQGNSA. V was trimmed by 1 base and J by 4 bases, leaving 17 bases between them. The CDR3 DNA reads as TGTGCCAGCAGCTTAGAAAGCTCAGGGAGGTCGTACGAGCAGTACTTC. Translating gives CASSLESSGRSYEQYF.

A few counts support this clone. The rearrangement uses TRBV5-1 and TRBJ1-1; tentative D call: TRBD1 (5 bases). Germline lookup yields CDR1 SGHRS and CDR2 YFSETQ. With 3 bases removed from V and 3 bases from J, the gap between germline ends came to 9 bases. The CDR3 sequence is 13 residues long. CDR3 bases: TGCGCCAGCAGCTCTTTACAGGACACTGAAGCTTTCTTT. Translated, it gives CASSSLQDTEAFF.

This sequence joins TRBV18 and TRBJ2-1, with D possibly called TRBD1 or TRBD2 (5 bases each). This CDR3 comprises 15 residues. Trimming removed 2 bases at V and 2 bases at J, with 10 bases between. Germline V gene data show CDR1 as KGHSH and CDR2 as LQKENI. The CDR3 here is CASSPGGVTYNEQFF. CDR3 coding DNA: TGTGCCAGCTCACCAGGGGGTGTAACCTACAATGAGCAGTTCTTC.

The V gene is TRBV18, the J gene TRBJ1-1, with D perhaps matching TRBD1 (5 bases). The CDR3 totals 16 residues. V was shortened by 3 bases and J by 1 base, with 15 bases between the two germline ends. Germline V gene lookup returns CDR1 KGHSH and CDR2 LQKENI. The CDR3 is CASSPIGDRPNTEAFF. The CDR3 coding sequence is TGTGCCAGCTCACCGATCGGTGACAGACCGAACACTGAAGCTTTCTTT. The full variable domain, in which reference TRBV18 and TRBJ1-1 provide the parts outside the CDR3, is NAGVMQNPRHLVRRRGQEARLRCSPMKGHSHVYWYRQLPEEGLKFMVYLQKENIIDESGMPKERFSAEFPKEGPSILRIQQVVRGDSAAYFCASSPIGDRPNTEAFFGQGTRLTVV.

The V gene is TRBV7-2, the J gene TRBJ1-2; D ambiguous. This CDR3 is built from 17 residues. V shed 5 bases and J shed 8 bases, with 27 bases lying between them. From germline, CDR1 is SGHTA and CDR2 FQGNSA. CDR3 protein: CASSARGGDLFQGGYTF. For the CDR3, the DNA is TGTGCCAGCAGCGCCCGTGGTGGGGATCTCTTTCAAGGGGGCTACACCTTC.

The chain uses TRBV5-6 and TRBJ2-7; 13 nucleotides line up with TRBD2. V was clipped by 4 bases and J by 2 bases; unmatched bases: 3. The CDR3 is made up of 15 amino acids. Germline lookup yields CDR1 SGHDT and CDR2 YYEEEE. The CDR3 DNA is TGTGCCAGCAGCCCCGGACTAGCGGGAGCCTACGAGCAGTACTTC. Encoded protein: CASSPGLAGAYEQYF.

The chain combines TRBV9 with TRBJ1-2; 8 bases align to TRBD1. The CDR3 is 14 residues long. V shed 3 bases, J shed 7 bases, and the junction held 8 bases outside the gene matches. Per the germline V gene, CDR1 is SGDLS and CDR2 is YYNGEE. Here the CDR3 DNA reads TGTGCCAGCAGCGGAGGACAGGGAGGAAGTGGCTACACCTTC. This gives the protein CASSGGQGGSGYTF.

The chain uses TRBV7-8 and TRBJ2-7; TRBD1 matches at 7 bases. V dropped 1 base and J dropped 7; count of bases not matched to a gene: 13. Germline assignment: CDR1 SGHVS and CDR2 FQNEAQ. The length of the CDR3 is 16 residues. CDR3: CASSLGLETGKREQYF. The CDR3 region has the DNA TGTGCCAGCAGCTTAGGGCTGGAGACAGGGAAGAGGGAGCAGTACTTC. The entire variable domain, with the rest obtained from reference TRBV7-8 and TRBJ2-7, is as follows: GAGVSQSPRYKVAKRGQDVALRCDPISGHVSLFWYQQALGQGPEFLTYFQNEAQLDKSGLPSDRFFAERPEGSVSTLKIQRTQQEDSAVYLCASSLGLETGKREQYFGPGTRLTVT.

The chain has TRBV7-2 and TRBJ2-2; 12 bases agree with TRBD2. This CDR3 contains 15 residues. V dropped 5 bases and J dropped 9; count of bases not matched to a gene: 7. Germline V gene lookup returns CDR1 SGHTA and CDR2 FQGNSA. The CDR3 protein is CASSLQLAGGRELFF. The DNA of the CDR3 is TGTGCCAGCAGCCTCCAACTAGCGGGGGGACGGGAGCTGTTTTTT. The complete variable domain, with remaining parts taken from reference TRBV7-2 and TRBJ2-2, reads GAGVSQSPSNKVTEKGKDVELRCDPISGHTALYWYRQSLGQGLEFLIYFQGNSAPDKSGLPSDRFSAERTGGSVSTLTIQRTQQEDSAVYLCASSLQLAGGRELFFGEGSRLTVL.

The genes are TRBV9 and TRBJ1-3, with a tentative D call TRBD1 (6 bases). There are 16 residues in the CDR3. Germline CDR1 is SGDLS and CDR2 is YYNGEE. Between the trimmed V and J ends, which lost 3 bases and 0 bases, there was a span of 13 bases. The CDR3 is CASSEGHSNSGNTIYF. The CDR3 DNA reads TGTGCCAGCAGCGAGGGACATTCCAACTCTGGAAACACCATATATTTT.

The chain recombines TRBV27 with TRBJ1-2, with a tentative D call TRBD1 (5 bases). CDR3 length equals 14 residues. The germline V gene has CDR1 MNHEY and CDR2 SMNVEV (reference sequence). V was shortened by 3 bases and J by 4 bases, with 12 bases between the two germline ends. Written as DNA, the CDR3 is TGTGCCAGCAGTTTTGCCAGGGTTGCCTATGGCTACACCTTC. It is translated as CASSFARVAYGYTF.

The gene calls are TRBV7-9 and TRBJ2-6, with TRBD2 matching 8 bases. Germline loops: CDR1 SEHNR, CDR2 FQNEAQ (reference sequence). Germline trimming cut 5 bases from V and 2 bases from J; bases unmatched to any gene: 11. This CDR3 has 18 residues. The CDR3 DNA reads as TGTGCCAGCAGCCGCGGGGGGCTCGGAGGGGCTGGGGCCAACGTCCTGACTTTC. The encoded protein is CASSRGGLGGAGANVLTF.

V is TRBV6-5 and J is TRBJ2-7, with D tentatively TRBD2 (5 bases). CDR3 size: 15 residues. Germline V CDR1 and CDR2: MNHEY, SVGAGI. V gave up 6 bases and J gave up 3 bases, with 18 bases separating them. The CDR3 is CASSPTVLGSYEQYF. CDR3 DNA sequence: TGTGCCAGCAGCCCCACGGTTCTGGGGAGCTACGAGCAGTACTTC.